The 11 T cell receptor beta chains below all came from one sample that was sequenced in a study of T cell changes during pregnancy in multiple sclerosis. Clones were read by immunoSEQ multiplex PCR, and TCRdb kept only the in-frame ones, dropping some. The sample lists tens of thousands of clones, 90% to 95% occurring once. The sequencing used CD8+ T cells from peripheral blood mononuclear cells, collected after pregnancy. The receptors shown here come from a female donor with multiple sclerosis, enrolled in a pregnancy study.

The rearrangement uses TRBV5-4 and TRBJ2-5; D might be TRBD1 (5 bases). Trimming left V 0 bases short and J 2 bases short, with 11 bases between. The germline CDR1 and CDR2 sequences are SGHNT and YYREEE (reference sequence). This CDR3 spans 15 amino acids. This CDR3 is CASSLGTTAQETQYF. The DNA of the CDR3 is TGTGCCAGCAGCTTGGGGACGACAGCTCAAGAGACCCAGTACTTC.

The genes are TRBV27 and TRBJ1-1; 7 nucleotides match TRBD1. V lost 2 bases and J lost 12; bases outside the gene matches: 6. Germline assignment: CDR1 MNHEY and CDR2 SMNVEV (reference sequence). The CDR3 sequence is 12 residues long. The CDR3 reads CASSLIGGPTFF. CDR3 DNA: TGTGCCAGCAGTTTAATAGGGGGCCCCACTTTCTTT.

The chain is built from TRBV5-5 and TRBJ2-1; D perhaps matches TRBD1 (6 bases). This CDR3 is 12 amino acids long. Deletions cut 10 bases from V and 7 bases from J, with 15 bases between. The V gene's germline CDR1 is SGHKS and CDR2 YYEKEE (reference sequence). The CDR3 bases are TGTGCCGGCGCCGGTAGGGGGAATGAGCAGTTCTTC. Translation gives CAGAGRGNEQFF.

The chain recombines TRBV6-1 with TRBJ1-1; D is uncertain. Trimming removed 3 bases from V and 0 bases from J, with 8 bases in between. CDR3 length: 14 residues. Germline lookup yields CDR1 MNHNS and CDR2 SASEGT. The CDR3 reads CASSDERMNTEAFF. The CDR3 DNA follows: TGTGCCAGCAGTGATGAGCGGATGAACACTGAAGCTTTCTTT.

As concerns this clone: One junction end does not reproduce the germline sequence, and a read error may be involved. The chain carries TRBV2 and TRBJ2-7; the D is unclear. The germline CDR1 and CDR2 sequences are SNHLY and FYNNEI. The CDR3 is 9 residues long. The CDR3 bases are TGTGCCAGCAGTGACCCCTTGAGCTTC. Amino acid sequence: CASSDPLSF.

The chain carries TRBV7-8 and TRBJ1-4; unclear D gene. The CDR3 runs 15 residues. CDR1 is SGHVS and CDR2 is FQNEAQ in the germline V gene. Trimming pared 7 bases from V and 8 bases from J, leaving 20 bases between. CDR3 sequence reads: CASTQLPRVEEKLFF. CDR3 nucleotides: TGTGCCAGCACCCAATTACCCCGGGTTGAGGAAAAACTGTTTTTT.

This chain links TRBV18 with TRBJ1-1; D possibly corresponds to TRBD1 (5 bases). Trimming removed 6 bases at V and 3 bases at J, with 20 bases between. This CDR3 is built from 16 residues. Germline assignment: CDR1 KGHSH and CDR2 LQKENI. The CDR3 sequence is CASSRTWTPGDTEAFF. For the CDR3, the DNA is TGTGCCAGCTCGCGGACCTGGACCCCGGGGGACACTGAAGCTTTCTTT.

The chain recombines TRBV27 with TRBJ2-7; 7 bases fit TRBD2. V was clipped by 2 bases and J by 9 bases; unmatched bases: 10. CDR1 is MNHEY, CDR2 SMNVEV, per germline (reference sequence). The CDR3 consists of 14 residues. The CDR3 loop is CASSLGGSALGQYF. CDR3 bases: TGTGCCAGCAGTTTAGGCGGGAGCGCCCTGGGGCAGTACTTC.

The chain links TRBV9 to TRBJ2-1, with D unresolved. CDR3 length: 12 amino acids. From germline, CDR1 is SGDLS and CDR2 YYNGEE. V shed 0 bases and J shed 12 bases, with 10 bases lying between them. CDR3 sequence: CASSVVPGGQFF. As DNA, the CDR3 is TGTGCCAGCAGCGTAGTCCCCGGCGGGCAGTTCTTC.

The V and J genes are TRBV2 and TRBJ1-1; 7 bases match TRBD1. The CDR3 spans 13 residues. The V gene end was trimmed by 8 bases and the J gene end by 4 bases; junction bases not matched to a gene: 7. Germline CDR1 and CDR2: SNHLY and FYNNEI. In DNA, the CDR3 is TGTGCCAGCCTTGACAGGGTGGTCACTGAAGCTTTCTTT. Translation: CASLDRVVTEAFF.

This rearrangement joins TRBV6-1 to TRBJ1-1; TRBD1 aligns across 8 bases. Germline V gene lookup returns CDR1 MNHNS and CDR2 SASEGT. The CDR3 runs 17 residues. Unmatched junction bases numbered 13, after V lost 4 bases and J lost 3 bases. CDR3 loop: CASSVNRGWGLDTEAFF. CDR3 in DNA: TGTGCCAGCAGTGTAAACAGGGGGTGGGGGTTAGACACTGAAGCTTTCTTT.